This T cell receptor beta chain was retrieved from a study of early T cells in non-severe SARS-CoV-2 infection. The wider study: Chains were not paired, and sequencing was done on bulk RNA from unsorted whole blood. Study-wide findings and caveats: Clonotype matching in VDJdb favored anti-spike CD8 responses and did not capture private and CD4 specificities.

The V gene's germline CDR1 is MNHEY and CDR2 SVGEGT. This CDR3 region has 16 residues. Trimming stripped 5 bases from V and 2 bases from J, with 15 bases between. TCRdb called the 5' RACE reads again in MiXCR, with one record for every CDR3 protein. The sample includes some 41,000 distinct CDR3 sequences, about 23% seen only once; the top ten take 4.6%. Remarks on this clonotype: What it binds is unknown.

The J gene is TRBJ2-2, the V gene TRBV6-2 or TRBV6-3; tentative D call: TRBD1 (6 bases). The origin of this receptor is an adult who was a healthcare worker with PCR-confirmed SARS-CoV-2 infection or an uninfected control (not recorded which). This specimen consisted of whole blood, obtained at baseline. This CDR3 is CASSRQTGRNTGELFF. DNA of the CDR3: TGTGCCAGCAGTCGCCAGACAGGCCGAAACACCGGGGAGCTGTTTTTT.